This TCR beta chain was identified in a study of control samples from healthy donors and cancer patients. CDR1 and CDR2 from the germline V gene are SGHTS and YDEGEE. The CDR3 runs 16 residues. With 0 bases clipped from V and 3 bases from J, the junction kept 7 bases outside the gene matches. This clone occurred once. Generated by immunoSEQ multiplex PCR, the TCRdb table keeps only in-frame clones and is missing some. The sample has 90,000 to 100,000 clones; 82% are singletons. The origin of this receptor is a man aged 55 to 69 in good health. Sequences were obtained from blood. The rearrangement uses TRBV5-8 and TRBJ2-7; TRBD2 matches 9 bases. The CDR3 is CASSLDSGRSVYEQYF. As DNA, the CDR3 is TGTGCCAGCAGCTTGGATAGCGGGAGATCTGTCTACGAGCAGTACTTC.